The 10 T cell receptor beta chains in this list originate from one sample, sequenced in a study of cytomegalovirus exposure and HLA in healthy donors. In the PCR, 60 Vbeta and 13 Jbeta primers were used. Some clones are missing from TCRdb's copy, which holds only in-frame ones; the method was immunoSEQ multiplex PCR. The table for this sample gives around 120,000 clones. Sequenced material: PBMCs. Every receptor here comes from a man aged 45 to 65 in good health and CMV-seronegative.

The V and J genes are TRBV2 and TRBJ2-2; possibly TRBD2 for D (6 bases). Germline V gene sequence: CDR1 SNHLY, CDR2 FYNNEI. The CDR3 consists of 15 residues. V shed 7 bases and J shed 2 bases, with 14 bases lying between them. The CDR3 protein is CASNSGLSNTGELFF. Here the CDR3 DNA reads TGTGCCAGCAACTCGGGACTCTCAAACACCGGGGAGCTGTTTTTT.

The CDR3 DNA sequence: TGTGCCAGTAGTCCCGTGGGGCAGGGGGGCAATCAGCCCCAGCATTTT. As protein: CASSPVGQGGNQPQHF. The chain couples TRBV19 to TRBJ1-5; the match to TRBD1 covers 7 bases. This CDR3 has 16 residues. V lost 5 bases and J lost 2; bases outside the gene matches: 9. CDR1 and CDR2 from the germline V gene are LNHDA and SQIVND (reference sequence). Complete variable domain (other parts from reference TRBV19 and TRBJ1-5): DGGITQSPKYLFRKEGQNVTLSCEQNLNHDAMYWYRQDPGQGLRLIYYSQIVNDFQKGDIAEGYSVSREKKESFPLTVTSAQKNPTAFYLCASSPVGQGGNQPQHFGDGTRLSIL.

The CDR3 region has the DNA TGTGCCAGCAGCTTACCGGGACAGGGGTACGAGCAGTACTTC. It encodes CASSLPGQGYEQYF. The chain links TRBV11-3 to TRBJ2-7; 10 positions agree with TRBD1. The CDR3 consists of 14 residues. In germline, CDR1 is SGHNT, CDR2 YENEEA. V lost 2 bases, J lost 4 bases, and 2 bases stayed unmatched. Full variable domain (rest looked up from reference TRBV11-3 and TRBJ2-7): EAGVVQSPRYKIIEKKQPVAFWCNPISGHNTLYWYLQNLGQGPELLIRYENEEAVDDSQLPKDRFSAERLKGVDSTLKIQPAELGDSAVYLCASSLPGQGYEQYFGPGTRLTVT.

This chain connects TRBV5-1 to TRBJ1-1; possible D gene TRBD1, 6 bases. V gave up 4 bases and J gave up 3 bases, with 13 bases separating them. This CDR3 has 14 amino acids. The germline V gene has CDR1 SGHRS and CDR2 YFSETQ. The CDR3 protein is CASSAQGVDTEAFF. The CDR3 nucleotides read TGCGCCAGCAGCGCACAGGGTGTGGACACTGAAGCTTTCTTT.

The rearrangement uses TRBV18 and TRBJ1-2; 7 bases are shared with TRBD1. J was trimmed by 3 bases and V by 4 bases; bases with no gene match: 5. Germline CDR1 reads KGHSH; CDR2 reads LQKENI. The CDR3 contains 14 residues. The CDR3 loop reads CASSLRQGDYGYTF. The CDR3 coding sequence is TGTGCCAGCTCACTTCGACAGGGTGACTATGGCTACACCTTC.

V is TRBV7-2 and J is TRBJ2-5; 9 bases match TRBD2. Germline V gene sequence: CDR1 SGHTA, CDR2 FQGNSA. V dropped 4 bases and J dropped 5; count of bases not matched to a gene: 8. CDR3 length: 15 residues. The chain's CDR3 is CASSSPRGGVETQYF. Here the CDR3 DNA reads TGTGCCAGCAGCTCTCCGCGGGGGGGCGTCGAGACCCAGTACTTC. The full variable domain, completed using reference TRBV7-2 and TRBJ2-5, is GAGVSQSPSNKVTEKGKDVELRCDPISGHTALYWYRQSLGQGLEFLIYFQGNSAPDKSGLPSDRFSAERTGGSVSTLTIQRTQQEDSAVYLCASSSPRGGVETQYFGPGTRLLVL.

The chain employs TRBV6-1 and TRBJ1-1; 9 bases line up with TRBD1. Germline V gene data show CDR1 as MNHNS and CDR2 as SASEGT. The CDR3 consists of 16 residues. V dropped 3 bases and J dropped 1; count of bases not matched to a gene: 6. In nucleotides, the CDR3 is TGTGCCAGCAGTGACCAACAGGGGGCGAGGAACACTGAAGCTTTCTTT. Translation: CASSDQQGARNTEAFF.

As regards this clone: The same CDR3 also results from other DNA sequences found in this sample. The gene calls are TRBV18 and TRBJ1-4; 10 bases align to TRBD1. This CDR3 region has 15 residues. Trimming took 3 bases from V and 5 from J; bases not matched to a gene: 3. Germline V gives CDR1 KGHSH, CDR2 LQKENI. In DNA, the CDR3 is TGTGCCAGCTCACCGCCGGGACAGGGGAATGAAAAACTGTTTTTT. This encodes CASSPPGQGNEKLFF.

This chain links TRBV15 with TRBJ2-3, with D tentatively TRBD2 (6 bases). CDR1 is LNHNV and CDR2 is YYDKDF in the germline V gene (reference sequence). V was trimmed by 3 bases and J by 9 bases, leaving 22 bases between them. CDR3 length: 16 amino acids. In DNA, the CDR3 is TGTGCCACCAGCAGGACCCGTGGCGGGATCCCTAACACGCAGTATTTT. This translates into CATSRTRGGIPNTQYF.

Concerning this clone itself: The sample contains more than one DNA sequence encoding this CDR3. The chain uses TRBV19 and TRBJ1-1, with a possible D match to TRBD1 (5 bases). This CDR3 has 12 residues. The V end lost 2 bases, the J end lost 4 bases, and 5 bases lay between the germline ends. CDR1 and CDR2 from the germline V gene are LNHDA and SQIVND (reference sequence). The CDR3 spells CASSIRGTEAFF. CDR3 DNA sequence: TGTGCCAGTAGTATAAGGGGCACTGAAGCTTTCTTT.